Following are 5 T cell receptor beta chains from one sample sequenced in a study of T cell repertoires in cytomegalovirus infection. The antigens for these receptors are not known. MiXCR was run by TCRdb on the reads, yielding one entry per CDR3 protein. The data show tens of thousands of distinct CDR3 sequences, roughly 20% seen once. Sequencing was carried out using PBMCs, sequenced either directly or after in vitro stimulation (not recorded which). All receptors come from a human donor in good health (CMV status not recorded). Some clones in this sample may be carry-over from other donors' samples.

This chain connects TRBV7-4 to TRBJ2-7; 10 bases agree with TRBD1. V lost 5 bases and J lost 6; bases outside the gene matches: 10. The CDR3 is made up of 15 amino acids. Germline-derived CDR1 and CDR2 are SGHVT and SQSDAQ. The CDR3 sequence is CASSPIDRGLSEQYF. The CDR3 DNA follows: TGTGCCAGCAGCCCTATCGACAGGGGGCTCTCCGAGCAGTACTTC.

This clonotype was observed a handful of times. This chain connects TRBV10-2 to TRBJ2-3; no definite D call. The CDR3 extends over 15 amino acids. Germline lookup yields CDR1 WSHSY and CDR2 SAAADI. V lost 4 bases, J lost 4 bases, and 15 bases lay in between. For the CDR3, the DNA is TGCGCCAGCAGTGTCCCCTTGGGTGGCGCAGATACGCAGTATTTT. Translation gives CASSVPLGGADTQYF.

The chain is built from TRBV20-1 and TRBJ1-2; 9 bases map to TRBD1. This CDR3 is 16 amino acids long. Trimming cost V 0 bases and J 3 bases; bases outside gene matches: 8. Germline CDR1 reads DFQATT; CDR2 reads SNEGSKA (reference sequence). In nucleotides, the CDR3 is TGCAGTGCTAGAGATTCTGGGGGACAGGGCGACTATGGCTACACCTTC. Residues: CSARDSGGQGDYGYTF.

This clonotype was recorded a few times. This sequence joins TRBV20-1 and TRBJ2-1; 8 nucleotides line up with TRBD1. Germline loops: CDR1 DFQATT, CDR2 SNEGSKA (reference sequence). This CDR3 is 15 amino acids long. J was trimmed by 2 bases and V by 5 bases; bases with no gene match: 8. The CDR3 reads CSARTGTFTYNEQFF. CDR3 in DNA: TGCAGTGCTCGGACAGGGACCTTTACCTACAATGAGCAGTTCTTC.

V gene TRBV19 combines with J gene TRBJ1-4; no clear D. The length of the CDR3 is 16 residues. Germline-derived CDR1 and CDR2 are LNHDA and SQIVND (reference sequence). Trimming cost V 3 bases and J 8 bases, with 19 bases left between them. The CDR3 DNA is TGTGCCAGTAGTATTCTTATTTCGGGAGGAGAAGAAAAACTGTTTTTT. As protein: CASSILISGGEEKLFF.